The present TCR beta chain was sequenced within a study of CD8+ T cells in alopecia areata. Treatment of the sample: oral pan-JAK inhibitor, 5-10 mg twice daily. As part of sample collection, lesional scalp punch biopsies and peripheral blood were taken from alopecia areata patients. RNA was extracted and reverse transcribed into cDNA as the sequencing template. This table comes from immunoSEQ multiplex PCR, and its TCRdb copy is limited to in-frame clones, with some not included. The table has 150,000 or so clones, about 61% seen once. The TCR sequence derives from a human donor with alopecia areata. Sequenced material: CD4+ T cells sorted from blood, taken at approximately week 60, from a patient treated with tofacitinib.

The CDR3 region is CASSPRDTGVSNSPLHF. The CDR3 region has the DNA TGTGCCAGCTCACCACGCGACACAGGGGTCAGTAATTCACCCCTCCACTTT. The rearrangement uses TRBV18 and TRBJ1-6, with TRBD1 identical over 7 bases. Germline V gene sequence: CDR1 KGHSH, CDR2 LQKENI. The CDR3 is made up of 17 amino acids. V lost 1 base, J lost 6 bases, and 9 bases stayed unmatched.